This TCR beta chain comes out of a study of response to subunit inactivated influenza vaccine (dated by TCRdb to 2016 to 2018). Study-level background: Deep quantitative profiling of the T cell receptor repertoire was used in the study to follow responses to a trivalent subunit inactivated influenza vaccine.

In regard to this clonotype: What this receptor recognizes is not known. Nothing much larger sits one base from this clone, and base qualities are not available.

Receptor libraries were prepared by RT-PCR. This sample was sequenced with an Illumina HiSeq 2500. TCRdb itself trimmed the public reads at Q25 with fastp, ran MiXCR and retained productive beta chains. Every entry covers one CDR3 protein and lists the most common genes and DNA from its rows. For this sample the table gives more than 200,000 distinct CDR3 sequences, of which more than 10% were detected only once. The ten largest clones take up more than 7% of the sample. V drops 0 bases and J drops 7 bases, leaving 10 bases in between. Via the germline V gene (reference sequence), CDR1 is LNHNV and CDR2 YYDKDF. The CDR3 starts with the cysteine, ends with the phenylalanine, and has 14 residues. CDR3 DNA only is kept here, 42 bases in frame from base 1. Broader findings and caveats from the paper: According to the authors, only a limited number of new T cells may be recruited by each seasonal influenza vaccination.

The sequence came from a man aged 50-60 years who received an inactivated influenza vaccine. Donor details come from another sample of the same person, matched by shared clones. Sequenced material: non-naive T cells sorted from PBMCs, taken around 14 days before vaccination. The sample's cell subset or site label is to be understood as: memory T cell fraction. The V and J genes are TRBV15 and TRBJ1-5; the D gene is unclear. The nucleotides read TGTGCCACCAGCAGAGACCGTCGGGGACAGCCCCAGCATTTT. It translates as CATSRDRRGQPQHF. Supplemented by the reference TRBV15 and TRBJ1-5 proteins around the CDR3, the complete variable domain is DAMVIQNPRYQVTQFGKPVTLSCSQTLNHNVMYWYQQKSSQAPKLLFHYYDKDFNNEADTPDNFQSRRPNTSFCFLDIRSPGLGDTAMYLCATSRDRRGQPQHFGDGTRLSIL.